This T cell receptor (beta chain) is from a study of human T cells and chemical hapten exposure. This clonotype was recorded many times. What it recognizes is unknown. This CDR3 has 15 amino acids. J gave up 7 bases and V 0 bases, and 7 bases lay outside the gene matches. The germline CDR1 and CDR2 sequences are MNHEY and SVGAGI. Single cDNA molecules in the library carried unique molecular identifiers attached during preparation. TCRdb ran MiXCR on the RACE reads and lists one entry per CDR3 protein. The repertoire holds fewer than 50,000 distinct CDR3 sequences, with around 3.4% as singletons. Study-wide points: DPC sensitization left the count of TCRs above 1 in 1000 unchanged.

Indicated time point: healthy volunteer bleed at 6 weeks. Total RNA was extracted from unfractionated whole blood. V usage is TRBV6-5 and J usage is TRBJ2-7; 9 nucleotides align to TRBD1. Sequencing input: whole blood. The TCR originated in a human donor in good health. Some clones in this sample may be carry-over from other donors' samples. The CDR3 DNA follows: TGTGCCAGCAGTTACTCGAGGACAGGGGAACGTGAGCAGTACTTC. Protein: CASSYSRTGEREQYF.